The rows below give T cell receptor beta chains drawn from one sample of a study of a mutant IDH1 vaccine in newly diagnosed glioma. For these TCRs, the target antigens are not known. TCRdb keeps only in-frame clones here, not all; method: immunoSEQ multiplex PCR. The table includes approximately 67,000 clones, approximately 80% detected once. The input for sequencing was PBMCs, taken from a glioma patient whose treatment included an IDH1 peptide vaccine. All receptors derive from a man younger than 30 with glioma. Each CDR3 is given with its conserved first and last residue. D genes are given only for firm matches. Clone size is given for some rows only: seen once, a few or many times, or a class if the clone is expanded.

TRBJ1-5 . . TRBV15 CATSRALVGYNQPQHF TGTGCCACCAGCAGAGCCCTTGTAGGATACAATCAGCCCCAGCATTTT
TRBJ1-5 . . TRBV27 CASSLLGRGHQPQHF TGTGCCAGCAGTTTACTGGGCAGGGGACATCAGCCCCAGCATTTT
TRBJ2-1 few TRBD1 TRBV4-2 CASSQGDSYNEQFF TGTGCCAGCAGCCAAGGGGACAGTTACAATGAGCAGTTCTTC
TRBJ1-4 once . TRBV19 CASRAVNNEKLFF TGTGCCAGTAGGGCAGTCAACAATGAAAAACTGTTTTTT
TRBJ1-1 . . TRBV19 CASSIGHNTEAFF TGTGCCAGTAGTATCGGGCATAACACTGAAGCTTTCTTT
TRBJ2-1 . . TRBV5-1 CASSPDNPPYNEQFF TGCGCCAGCAGCCCGGACAATCCTCCCTACAATGAGCAGTTCTTC
TRBJ1-2 . TRBD1 TRBV10-1 CASSESPTGGHWYYGYTF TGCGCCAGCAGTGAGTCCCCGACAGGGGGGCATTGGTACTATGGCTACACCTTC
TRBJ1-2 . . TRBV6-5 CASSHEGYGYTF TGTGCCAGCAGCCACGAGGGATATGGCTACACCTTC
TRBJ1-6 few . TRBV6-6 CASSPGQISYNSPLHF TGTGCCAGCAGTCCAGGACAGATCTCCTATAATTCACCCCTCCACTTT
TRBJ2-1 . TRBD2 TRBV5-4 CASSLLGLAGNEQFF TGTGCCAGCAGCCTCCTGGGACTAGCGGGCAATGAGCAGTTCTTC
TRBJ2-4 . . TRBV4-3 CASSQEGGLNKNIQYF TGCGCCAGCAGCCAAGAAGGGGGACTGAACAAAAACATTCAGTACTTC
TRBJ2-3 . . TRBV15 CATSSGRYTDTQYF TGTGCCACCAGCAGCGGGAGATACACAGATACGCAGTATTTT
TRBJ2-2 few TRBD1 TRBV9 CASSTWDSLAGELFF TGTGCCAGCAGCACCTGGGACAGCCTGGCCGGGGAGCTGTTTTTT
TRBJ1-2 . TRBD1 TRBV19 CASSARTGGTYGYTF TGTGCCAGTAGTGCCCGGACAGGGGGCACCTATGGCTACACCTTC
TRBJ2-7 . . TRBV14 CASSQLSLTSYEQYF TGTGCCAGCAGCCAACTCAGCCTCACCTCCTACGAGCAGTACTTC
TRBJ2-7 . . TRBV14 CASSQDWGQPYYEQYF TGTGCCAGCAGCCAAGATTGGGGCCAGCCATACTACGAGCAGTACTTC
TRBJ1-5 once TRBD1 TRBV18 CASTLSGTGGNQPQHF TGTGCCAGCACCTTATCCGGGACAGGGGGCAACCAGCCCCAGCATTTT
TRBJ1-1 . . TRBV7-9 CASSFEVSPEAFF TGTGCCAGCAGCTTCGAGGTCTCCCCTGAAGCTTTCTTT
TRBJ2-7 . . TRBV4-3 CASSQGSRGNYEQYF TGCGCCAGCAGCCAAGGAAGTAGGGGGAATTACGAGCAGTACTTC
TRBJ1-2 . . TRBV25-1 CASSEYSNYGYTF TGTGCCAGCAGTGAATACAGTAACTATGGCTACACCTTC
TRBJ1-1 few . TRBV2 CASSRGEHTEAFF TGTGCCAGCAGTAGAGGGGAGCACACTGAAGCTTTCTTT
TRBJ1-3 . TRBD1 TRBV4-3 CASGRDRGFGNTIYF TGCGCCAGCGGACGGGACAGGGGGTTTGGAAACACCATATATTTT
TRBJ2-7 . . TRBV5-1 CASSLAYEQYF TGCGCCAGCAGCTTGGCCTACGAGCAGTACTTC
TRBJ2-2 . . TRBV18 CASSPPQGNTGELFF TGTGCCAGCTCACCACCCCAGGGTAACACCGGGGAGCTGTTTTTT
TRBJ1-1 few . TRBV30 CAWSHESGTEAFF TGTGCCTGGAGCCATGAATCAGGCACTGAAGCTTTCTTT
TRBJ1-5 . . TRBV9 CASSVGQGPVQPQHF TGTGCCAGCAGCGTAGGGCAGGGGCCTGTTCAGCCCCAGCATTTT
TRBJ2-7 . . TRBV5-1 CASSPRTVHEQYF TGCGCCAGCAGCCCTAGGACAGTCCACGAGCAGTACTTC
TRBJ2-1 . TRBD2 TRBV9 CASSESPSGNQQFF TGTGCCAGCAGCGAGAGCCCTAGCGGGAATCAGCAGTTCTTC
TRBJ1-4 . . TRBV4-1 CASSQAGGTNEKLFF TGCGCCAGCAGCCAAGCGGGAGGAACTAATGAAAAACTGTTTTTT
TRBJ2-5 . . TRBV6-4 CASNEDRFRETQYF TGTGCCAGCAATGAGGACAGATTCCGGGAGACCCAGTACTTC
TRBJ2-3 . . TRBV6-5 CASRRLGVSDTQYF TGTGCCAGCAGAAGACTAGGTGTATCAGATACGCAGTATTTT
TRBJ1-5 . . TRBV7-9 CASSLGEGLDSNQPQHF TGTGCCAGCAGCTTAGGGGAGGGCCTAGATAGCAATCAGCCCCAGCATTTT
TRBJ2-7 . . TRBV2 CAREKQGSYEQYF TGTGCCAGAGAGAAGCAGGGCTCATACGAGCAGTACTTC
TRBJ1-5 . . TRBV19 CASSRLGVNQPQHF TGTGCCAGTAGCCGACTGGGGGTTAATCAGCCCCAGCATTTT
TRBJ2-7 . TRBD1 TRBV5-1 CASSFSSRDSYEQYF TGCGCCAGCAGCTTTAGTTCTAGGGACAGCTACGAGCAGTACTTC
TRBJ2-2 . . TRBV18 CASSPQGRTLNTGELFF TGTGCCAGCTCACCTCAGGGGCGCACCCTGAACACCGGGGAGCTGTTTTTT
TRBJ2-1 . . TRBV7-2 CASSLVQRREQFF TGTGCCAGCAGCTTAGTGCAGAGGAGAGAGCAGTTCTTC
TRBJ2-2 . . TRBV18 CATRLTGELFF TGTGCCACTCGTTTGACCGGGGAGCTGTTTTTT
TRBJ2-1 . TRBD2 TRBV6-6 CASSLAGHEQFF TGTGCCAGCAGTTTAGCGGGCCATGAGCAGTTCTTC
TRBJ2-7 once . TRBV27 CASSLSTANYEQYF TGTGCCAGCAGTTTATCGACTGCCAACTACGAGCAGTACTTC
TRBJ1-2 . TRBD1 TRBV12-5 CASGLGQDGYTF TGTGCTAGTGGCCTGGGACAGGATGGCTACACCTTC
TRBJ2-7 . . TRBV11-2 CASSLGRASSYEQYF TGTGCCAGCAGCTTAGGCCGGGCCAGCTCCTACGAGCAGTACTTC
TRBJ1-1 . TRBD1 TRBV7-9 CASSVREGQLNTEAFF TGTGCCAGCAGCGTGCGGGAGGGACAGCTGAACACTGAAGCTTTCTTT
TRBJ2-7 . . TRBV7-9 CASSLQSGTSYEQYF TGTGCCAGCAGCTTACAATCCGGGACTTCCTACGAGCAGTACTTC
TRBJ1-1 . TRBD1 TRBV7-9 CASSAVQGRNTEAFF TGTGCCAGCAGCGCCGTACAGGGGAGGAACACTGAAGCTTTCTTT
TRBJ1-1 . . TRBV5-1 CASSLDQGRAEAFF TGCGCCAGCAGCTTGGACCAGGGTAGGGCTGAAGCTTTCTTT
TRBJ1-5 . . TRBV6-1 CASSGGQKGYSNQPQHF TGTGCCAGCAGTGGGGGGCAAAAAGGGTATAGCAATCAGCCCCAGCATTTT
TRBJ1-3 . . TRBV2 CASTFMGGVAGNTIYF TGTGCCAGCACGTTTATGGGGGGGGTCGCTGGAAACACCATATATTTT
TRBJ2-7 . . TRBV28 CASSRDNSYEQYF TGTGCCAGCAGTCGGGACAACTCCTACGAGCAGTACTTC
TRBJ2-3 . . TRBV5-6 CASSLEGNRRTDTQYF TGTGCCAGCAGCTTGGAGGGAAATAGGAGGACAGATACGCAGTATTTT
TRBJ2-3 . TRBD2 TRBV5-1 CASSSTSSGSTDTQYF TGCGCCAGCAGCTCAACCTCTAGCGGGAGCACAGATACGCAGTATTTT
TRBJ2-1 . . TRBV4-2 CASGDGGRNEQFF TGTGCCAGCGGAGACGGGGGGCGAAATGAGCAGTTCTTC
TRBJ2-1 once . TRBV5-1 CASSLAPIGISYNEQFF TGCGCCAGCAGCTTGGCCCCCATAGGGATCTCCTACAATGAGCAGTTCTTC
TRBJ1-1 . . TRBV13 CASSSGTGIPEAFF TGTGCCAGCAGCAGCGGGACGGGAATTCCTGAAGCTTTCTTT
TRBJ2-1 few . TRBV11-1 CASSLYRTDLFGQFF TGTGCCAGCAGCTTATATCGGACAGACCTTTTTGGGCAGTTCTTC
TRBJ2-7 . . TRBV10-3 CAIRGTGSYEQYF TGTGCCATCAGGGGTACAGGGTCCTACGAGCAGTACTTC
TRBJ2-1 . TRBD1 TRBV7-2 CASSLVRDRRNEQFF TGTGCCAGCAGCTTAGTACGGGACAGGAGGAATGAGCAGTTCTTC